These T cell receptor beta chains were read from a single sample in a study of glioma-infiltrating T cells after dendritic cell vaccination. Profiled with immunoSEQ multiplex PCR; TCRdb holds only in-frame clones, not every one. The table has about 50,000 clones, approximately 87% seen once. The sequences come from blood, collected after dendritic cell vaccination. The origin of the receptors is a human donor with glioblastoma. The CDR3 runs from the conserved cysteine through the conserved F or W. D genes are given only for firm matches. Expanded clones are given a class, and other clones once, few, many or no size at all.

j_gene: TRBJ2-6; d_gene: .; abundance: once; v_gene: TRBV7-8; CDR3aa: CASSLLGALSGANVLTF; CDR3nt: TGTGCCAGCAGCTTACTGGGGGCCCTCTCTGGGGCCAACGTCCTGACTTTC
j_gene: TRBJ1-2; d_gene: .; abundance: .; v_gene: TRBV19; CDR3aa: CASSPTPPGAHGYTF; CDR3nt: TGTGCCAGTAGTCCTACCCCCCCAGGGGCCCATGGCTACACCTTC
j_gene: TRBJ1-1; d_gene: TRBD1; abundance: .; v_gene: TRBV6-4; CDR3aa: CASRGGALTEAFF; CDR3nt: TGTGCCAGCAGAGGGGGCGCGCTCACTGAAGCTTTCTTT
j_gene: TRBJ2-7; d_gene: .; abundance: .; v_gene: TRBV28; CDR3aa: CASSPPGEDEQYF; CDR3nt: TGTGCCAGCAGTCCTCCGGGGGAAGACGAGCAGTACTTC
j_gene: TRBJ1-5; d_gene: .; abundance: .; v_gene: TRBV27; CDR3aa: CASSLWGVSNQPQHF; CDR3nt: TGTGCCAGCAGTTTATGGGGGGTTAGCAATCAGCCCCAGCATTTT
j_gene: TRBJ2-4; d_gene: .; abundance: few; v_gene: TRBV6-5; CDR3aa: CASGTAVQYF; CDR3nt: TGTGCCAGCGGTACAGCGGTTCAGTACTTC
j_gene: TRBJ2-7; d_gene: .; abundance: .; v_gene: TRBV29-1; CDR3aa: CSVVLDSGGGEQYF; CDR3nt: TGCAGCGTTGTCTTGGACAGTGGGGGGGGCGAGCAGTACTTC
j_gene: TRBJ1-5; d_gene: .; abundance: once; v_gene: TRBV2; CDR3aa: CASSTGGGRNQPQHF; CDR3nt: TGTGCCAGCAGTACTGGGGGGGGACGCAATCAGCCCCAGCATTTT
j_gene: TRBJ2-7; d_gene: .; abundance: .; v_gene: TRBV10-2; CDR3aa: CASSQGSEQYF; CDR3nt: TGCGCCAGCAGTCAGGGGAGCGAGCAGTACTTC
j_gene: TRBJ2-7; d_gene: TRBD2; abundance: .; v_gene: TRBV6-5; CDR3aa: CASRVSGGFYEQYF; CDR3nt: TGTGCCAGCAGGGTCAGCGGGGGGTTCTACGAGCAGTACTTC
j_gene: TRBJ1-1; d_gene: .; abundance: .; v_gene: TRBV15; CDR3aa: CATSRGGEATEAFF; CDR3nt: TGTGCCACCAGCAGGGGAGGGGAGGCCACTGAAGCTTTCTTT
j_gene: TRBJ1-1; d_gene: TRBD1; abundance: .; v_gene: TRBV18; CDR3aa: CASSPQGQGNTEAFF; CDR3nt: TGTGCCAGCTCACCCCAGGGACAGGGGAACACTGAAGCTTTCTTT
j_gene: TRBJ2-2; d_gene: TRBD2; abundance: .; v_gene: TRBV9; CDR3aa: CASSRWEGWSTGELFF; CDR3nt: TGTGCCAGCAGCCGATGGGAGGGATGGAGCACCGGGGAGCTGTTTTTT
j_gene: TRBJ1-3; d_gene: .; abundance: .; v_gene: TRBV4-3; CDR3aa: CASSQDAQPGNTIYF; CDR3nt: TGCGCCAGCAGCCAAGATGCACAGCCTGGAAACACCATATATTTT
j_gene: TRBJ2-3; d_gene: TRBD2; abundance: .; v_gene: TRBV4-3; CDR3aa: CASSQDLAGGLADTQYF; CDR3nt: TGCGCCAGCAGCCAAGATCTGGCGGGGGGGCTAGCAGATACGCAGTATTTT
j_gene: TRBJ1-6; d_gene: .; abundance: .; v_gene: TRBV27; CDR3aa: CATQGSSYNSPLHF; CDR3nt: TGTGCCACTCAGGGAAGCTCCTATAATTCACCCCTCCACTTT
j_gene: TRBJ2-3; d_gene: .; abundance: once; v_gene: TRBV6-5; CDR3aa: CASSYSERDAQYF; CDR3nt: TGTGCCAGCAGTTACTCTGAGAGGGATGCGCAGTATTTT
j_gene: TRBJ2-7; d_gene: .; abundance: few; v_gene: TRBV5-4; CDR3aa: CASSFPAGEQYF; CDR3nt: TGTGCCAGCAGCTTCCCAGCCGGGGAGCAGTACTTC
j_gene: TRBJ2-1; d_gene: .; abundance: .; v_gene: TRBV7-9; CDR3aa: CASSLAPGIDNEQFF; CDR3nt: TGTGCCAGCAGCTTAGCGCCAGGGATTGACAATGAGCAGTTCTTC
j_gene: TRBJ2-7; d_gene: TRBD1; abundance: .; v_gene: TRBV11-1; CDR3aa: CASSLSRTGWGEQYF; CDR3nt: TGTGCCAGCAGCTTATCCCGGACAGGTTGGGGCGAGCAGTACTTC
j_gene: TRBJ2-3; d_gene: TRBD1; abundance: .; v_gene: TRBV11-2; CDR3aa: CASSTGGTGGNTDTQYF; CDR3nt: TGTGCCAGCAGCACCGGTGGGACAGGGGGTAACACAGATACGCAGTATTTT
j_gene: TRBJ2-7; d_gene: .; abundance: .; v_gene: TRBV20-1; CDR3aa: CSAGGTYEQYF; CDR3nt: TGCAGTGCCGGGGGTACCTACGAGCAGTACTTC
j_gene: TRBJ2-3; d_gene: TRBD1; abundance: few; v_gene: TRBV2; CDR3aa: CASSRQGASADTQYF; CDR3nt: TGTGCCAGCAGTAGACAGGGGGCCAGTGCGGATACGCAGTATTTT
j_gene: TRBJ2-7; d_gene: .; abundance: .; v_gene: TRBV7-9; CDR3aa: CASSPRTASYEQYF; CDR3nt: TGTGCCAGCAGCCCTCGGACAGCATCCTACGAGCAGTACTTC
j_gene: TRBJ1-6; d_gene: .; abundance: .; v_gene: TRBV5-8; CDR3aa: CASSLRVFASSYNSPLHF; CDR3nt: TGTGCCAGCAGCCTCAGGGTGTTTGCGAGCTCCTATAATTCACCCCTCCACTTT
j_gene: TRBJ1-3; d_gene: .; abundance: .; v_gene: TRBV7-2; CDR3aa: CASSWAGRSGNTIYF; CDR3nt: TGTGCCAGCAGCTGGGCGGGAAGATCTGGAAACACCATATATTTT
j_gene: TRBJ1-6; d_gene: TRBD1; abundance: .; v_gene: TRBV5-1; CDR3aa: CASRTGNNSPLHF; CDR3nt: TGCGCCAGCAGGACAGGGAATAATTCACCCCTCCACTTT
j_gene: TRBJ2-3; d_gene: TRBD1; abundance: .; v_gene: TRBV5-4; CDR3aa: CASSFSGGADTQYF; CDR3nt: TGTGCCAGCAGCTTCTCAGGGGGCGCGGATACGCAGTATTTT
j_gene: TRBJ1-5; d_gene: TRBD1; abundance: .; v_gene: TRBV29-1; CDR3aa: CSVRTGYNQPQHF; CDR3nt: TGCAGCGTTAGGACAGGATACAATCAGCCCCAGCATTTT
j_gene: TRBJ2-3; d_gene: TRBD2; abundance: .; v_gene: TRBV9; CDR3aa: CASSTGLAGVRVLDTQYF; CDR3nt: TGTGCCAGCAGCACCGGACTAGCGGGGGTCCGCGTCTTGGATACGCAGTATTTT
j_gene: TRBJ2-5; d_gene: TRBD1; abundance: .; v_gene: TRBV7-9; CDR3aa: CASSPRRTGTGQETQYF; CDR3nt: TGTGCCAGCAGCCCCCGGCGCACCGGGACAGGACAAGAGACCCAGTACTTC
j_gene: TRBJ2-7; d_gene: .; abundance: .; v_gene: TRBV11-2; CDR3aa: CASSLGRNSYEQYF; CDR3nt: TGTGCCAGCAGCTTGGGGCGAAACTCCTACGAGCAGTACTTC
j_gene: TRBJ1-2; d_gene: .; abundance: .; v_gene: TRBV7-2; CDR3aa: CASREGIEFDGYTF; CDR3nt: TGTGCCAGCAGGGAGGGGATCGAATTCGATGGCTACACCTTC
j_gene: TRBJ2-5; d_gene: .; abundance: .; v_gene: TRBV10-3; CDR3aa: CAISERPGETQYF; CDR3nt: TGTGCCATCAGTGAACGGCCGGGGGAGACCCAGTACTTC
j_gene: TRBJ1-2; d_gene: .; abundance: .; v_gene: TRBV7-9; CDR3aa: CASVSLRGNYGYTF; CDR3nt: TGTGCCAGCGTATCGTTAAGGGGAAACTATGGCTACACCTTC
j_gene: TRBJ2-3; d_gene: .; abundance: few; v_gene: TRBV7-9; CDR3aa: CASSLEGSGYTDTQYF; CDR3nt: TGTGCCAGCAGCTTAGAGGGTAGCGGCTACACAGATACGCAGTATTTT
j_gene: TRBJ2-5; d_gene: TRBD1; abundance: once; v_gene: TRBV11-2; CDR3aa: CASSLDRSVETQYF; CDR3nt: TGTGCCAGCAGCTTGGACAGGAGTGTAGAGACCCAGTACTTC
j_gene: TRBJ2-1; d_gene: .; abundance: .; v_gene: TRBV7-8; CDR3aa: CASSVEDTYNEQFF; CDR3nt: TGTGCCAGCAGCGTCGAGGACACCTACAATGAGCAGTTCTTC
j_gene: TRBJ2-3; d_gene: TRBD1; abundance: .; v_gene: TRBV4-1; CDR3aa: CASSLQDLAQGVRTDTQYF; CDR3nt: TGCGCCAGCAGCCTACAAGATCTAGCACAGGGGGTCCGTACAGATACGCAGTATTTT
j_gene: TRBJ2-7; d_gene: TRBD2; abundance: few; v_gene: TRBV11-3; CDR3aa: CASSLGGSGGYEQYF; CDR3nt: TGTGCCAGCAGCTTAGGGGGTAGCGGGGGCTACGAGCAGTACTTC
j_gene: TRBJ2-5; d_gene: TRBD2; abundance: .; v_gene: TRBV7-9; CDR3aa: CASSLAAGEETQYF; CDR3nt: TGTGCCAGCAGCTTAGCGGCGGGGGAAGAGACCCAGTACTTC
j_gene: TRBJ2-7; d_gene: TRBD1; abundance: few; v_gene: TRBV5-1; CDR3aa: CASSSPGTGGALWTYEQYF; CDR3nt: TGCGCCAGCAGCTCTCCCGGGACAGGGGGCGCCCTATGGACCTACGAGCAGTACTTC
j_gene: TRBJ1-1; d_gene: .; abundance: once; v_gene: TRBV2; CDR3aa: CASSGVRGTEAFF; CDR3nt: TGTGCCAGCAGTGGTGTGCGCGGCACTGAAGCTTTCTTT
j_gene: TRBJ2-3; d_gene: .; abundance: .; v_gene: TRBV9; CDR3aa: CASSLMGHYTDTQYF; CDR3nt: TGTGCCAGCAGCCTTATGGGACACTACACAGATACGCAGTATTTT
j_gene: TRBJ2-2; d_gene: .; abundance: .; v_gene: TRBV11-3; CDR3aa: CASSPRQATGELFF; CDR3nt: TGTGCCAGCAGCCCCCGACAGGCGACCGGGGAGCTGTTTTTT
j_gene: TRBJ2-5; d_gene: TRBD1; abundance: once; v_gene: TRBV5-1; CDR3aa: CASSLPGQGGETQYF; CDR3nt: TGCGCCAGCAGCTTGCCCGGACAGGGTGGGGAGACCCAGTACTTC
j_gene: TRBJ2-2; d_gene: .; abundance: once; v_gene: TRBV5-6; CDR3aa: CASSMGGRTDTGELFF; CDR3nt: TGTGCCAGCAGCATGGGGGGGCGTACAGACACCGGGGAGCTGTTTTTT
j_gene: TRBJ2-3; d_gene: TRBD1; abundance: .; v_gene: TRBV9; CDR3aa: CASSVGIGTGRTDTQYF; CDR3nt: TGTGCCAGCAGCGTAGGTATTGGGACAGGGCGCACAGATACGCAGTATTTT
j_gene: TRBJ2-3; d_gene: TRBD1; abundance: .; v_gene: TRBV6-5; CDR3aa: CASRSGGGTDTQYF; CDR3nt: TGTGCCAGCAGGTCAGGGGGTGGGACAGATACGCAGTATTTT
j_gene: TRBJ1-3; d_gene: .; abundance: .; v_gene: TRBV4-1; CDR3aa: CASSQEGVMDSFSGNTIYF; CDR3nt: TGCGCCAGCAGCCAAGAAGGGGTTATGGACAGCTTCTCTGGAAACACCATATATTTT
j_gene: TRBJ2-2; d_gene: TRBD1; abundance: .; v_gene: TRBV11-2; CDR3aa: CASSPRQGKNTGELFF; CDR3nt: TGTGCCAGCAGCCCCCGACAGGGGAAGAATACCGGGGAGCTGTTTTTT
j_gene: TRBJ1-4; d_gene: .; abundance: few; v_gene: TRBV7-4; CDR3aa: CASSLEDSPVPF; CDR3nt: TGTGCCAGCAGCTTAGAGGACTCCCCGGTTCCCTTT
j_gene: TRBJ1-6; d_gene: TRBD1; abundance: once; v_gene: TRBV18; CDR3aa: CASSPPTGSRGRPLHF; CDR3nt: TGTGCCAGCTCACCACCGACAGGGTCAAGGGGTAGGCCCCTCCACTTT
j_gene: TRBJ2-5; d_gene: .; abundance: .; v_gene: TRBV7-2; CDR3aa: CASSLAGSGTETQYF; CDR3nt: TGTGCCAGCAGCTTGGCAGGGTCAGGTACGGAGACCCAGTACTTC
j_gene: TRBJ2-6; d_gene: .; abundance: .; v_gene: TRBV30; CDR3aa: CAGKSGSGANVLTF; CDR3nt: TGTGCCGGCAAAAGCGGATCTGGGGCCAACGTCCTGACTTTC
j_gene: TRBJ2-7; d_gene: TRBD1; abundance: .; v_gene: TRBV10-3; CDR3aa: CAISDWDSYTYEQYF; CDR3nt: TGTGCCATCAGTGACTGGGACAGTTACACCTACGAGCAGTACTTC
j_gene: TRBJ2-3; d_gene: TRBD1; abundance: few; v_gene: TRBV6-5; CDR3aa: CASRTGSTDTQYF; CDR3nt: TGTGCCAGCAGGACAGGGAGCACAGATACGCAGTATTTT
j_gene: TRBJ1-6; d_gene: .; abundance: .; v_gene: TRBV5-4; CDR3aa: CASSLTGRNSPLHF; CDR3nt: TGTGCCAGCAGCCTTACAGGGCGTAATTCACCCCTCCACTTT
j_gene: TRBJ2-7; d_gene: TRBD2; abundance: .; v_gene: TRBV15; CDR3aa: CATSGSGASSYEQYF; CDR3nt: TGTGCCACCAGCGGTAGCGGGGCTAGCTCCTACGAGCAGTACTTC
j_gene: TRBJ2-7; d_gene: TRBD1; abundance: .; v_gene: TRBV7-2; CDR3aa: CASSLGGDSLYKYF; CDR3nt: TGTGCCAGCAGCTTAGGAGGGGACAGCCTTTACAAGTACTTC